The sequence of this TCR beta chain was determined in a study of T cells in tuberculosis. Unsorted cryopreserved PBMC were sequenced, averaging around 100,000 T cells per clinical donor. Measured with immunoSEQ multiplex PCR; TCRdb has only the in-frame clones, and not every one. The sample has over 30,000 clones, around 97% seen once. This clone has a single count. Trimming at V came to 2 bases and at J to 6 bases, leaving 9 bases not matched to a gene. This CDR3 is 16 amino acids long. The germline CDR1 and CDR2 sequences are MNHEY and SVGAGI. The source of this sequence is a donor aged 10-29 years with latent tuberculosis or without tuberculosis infection. Sequencing input: PBMCs. The J gene is TRBJ2-1, the V gene TRBV6-5, with TRBD2 identical over 8 bases. For the CDR3, the DNA is TGTGCCAGCAGTTACCCCGGGACTAGTTTCATCAATGAGCAGTTCTTC. This translates into CASSYPGTSFINEQFF.